Listed below are T cell receptor beta chains from one sample, sequenced in a study of blood T cell repertoires in COVID-19. Assay: immunoSEQ multiplex PCR; the TCRdb copy retains only in-frame clones and omits some. The table records over 85,000 clones, over 65% of them present only once. The source material was peripheral blood. All receptors come from a human donor in a cohort sampled during active COVID-19. The CDR3 runs from the conserved cysteine through the conserved F or W. D genes are given only for firm matches. Clone size is shown for a subset of rows, as once, few, many or a class of expanded clone.

D gene	V gene	J gene	clone size	CDR3 length	CDR3 protein	CDR3 DNA
TRBD2	TRBV10-1	TRBJ2-3	.	15	CASQRAGGRSDTQYF	TGCGCCAGCCAGAGAGCGGGGGGGCGTTCAGATACGCAGTATTTT
TRBD1	TRBV5-5	TRBJ2-3	.	13	CASNRDRTDTQYF	TGTGCCAGCAATAGGGACAGAACAGATACGCAGTATTTT
TRBD1	TRBV9	TRBJ2-7	few	15	CASSVEAGGQMKQYF	TGTGCCAGCAGCGTAGAGGCAGGGGGCCAGATGAAGCAGTACTTC
.	TRBV3-1/TRBV3-2	TRBJ2-3	.	14	CASSRRLYTDTQYF	TGTGCCAGCAGCCGCCGACTGTACACAGATACGCAGTATTTT
TRBD2	TRBV18	TRBJ2-1	.	16	CASSPRTSGGPHEQFF	TGTGCCAGCTCACCACGGACTAGCGGGGGGCCCCATGAGCAGTTCTTC
.	TRBV28	TRBJ1-5	.	15	CASNAEGLGNQPQHF	TGTGCCAGCAACGCGGAGGGTTTGGGCAATCAGCCCCAGCATTTT
.	TRBV2	TRBJ2-4	.	15	CASTNRDLAKNIQYF	TGTGCCAGCACAAACAGGGACCTAGCCAAAAACATTCAGTACTTC
.	TRBV15	TRBJ1-6	.	17	CATSRDTFGVDASPLHF	TGTGCCACCAGCAGAGATACGTTCGGGGTGGACGCCTCACCCCTCCACTTT
.	TRBV6-2/TRBV6-3	TRBJ1-6	.	15	CASSTHAVENSPLHF	TGTGCCAGCAGTACACACGCGGTAGAAAATTCACCCCTCCACTTT
.	TRBV6-1	TRBJ1-5	.	19	CASSGQGGAGFYSNQPQHF	TGTGCCAGCAGTGGGCAGGGCGGGGCAGGATTTTATAGCAATCAGCCCCAGCATTTT
TRBD2	TRBV6-5	TRBJ2-1	.	15	CASSSQRGGRNEQFF	TGTGCCAGCAGCTCCCAGCGGGGGGGCCGGAATGAGCAGTTCTTC
.	TRBV3-1/TRBV3-2	TRBJ2-3	once	13	CASSQFRADTQYF	TGTGCCAGCAGCCAATTTCGTGCAGATACGCAGTATTTT
TRBD2	TRBV3-1/TRBV3-2	TRBJ2-5	.	14	CASSLRGGRETQYF	TGTGCCAGCAGCCTGCGGGGGGGCCGAGAGACCCAGTACTTC
TRBD2	TRBV9	TRBJ2-5	.	19	CASSVGDGLAGGITETQYF	TGTGCCAGCAGCGTAGGCGATGGTCTAGCGGGGGGTATTACGGAGACCCAGTACTTC
.	TRBV11-3	TRBJ2-7	.	12	CASSLGYYEQYF	TGTGCCAGCAGCTTGGGCTATTACGAGCAGTACTTC
.	TRBV4-3	TRBJ2-5	.	15	CASSYSPGNGETQYF	TGCGCCAGCAGCTACAGTCCGGGGAACGGAGAGACCCAGTACTTC
TRBD1	TRBV5-6	TRBJ2-7	.	18	CASSGRDRRVPISYEQYF	TGTGCCAGCAGCGGCCGGGACAGGAGAGTCCCCATCTCCTACGAGCAGTACTTC
.	TRBV2	TRBJ1-3	.	14	CASSELGAGNTIYF	TGTGCCAGCAGTGAATTGGGAGCTGGAAACACCATATATTTT
.	TRBV15	TRBJ2-3	.	14	CATSNGQSTDTQYF	TGTGCCACCAGCAACGGACAGTCCACAGATACGCAGTATTTT
.	TRBV12-2	TRBJ2-7	few	15	CASRSTGTGVQEQYF	TGTGCAAGTCGCTCTACCGGGACAGGGGTGCAGGAGCAGTACTTC
.	TRBV3-1/TRBV3-2	TRBJ2-7	.	15	CASSQRDGSSYEQYF	TGTGCCAGCAGCCAACGGGACGGGAGCTCCTACGAGCAGTACTTC
TRBD1	TRBV5-1	TRBJ1-1	.	15	CASSPGTGPLTEAFF	TGCGCCAGCAGCCCCGGGACAGGGCCTTTAACTGAAGCTTTCTTT
.	TRBV4-3	TRBJ2-3	.	16	CASSQASGGVLDTQYF	TGCGCCAGCAGCCAAGCGAGTGGAGGGGTGCTCGATACGCAGTATTTT
.	TRBV5-1	TRBJ2-3	.	15	CASSLPSSSTDTQYF	TGCGCCAGCAGCTTGCCCTCCTCTAGCACAGATACGCAGTATTTT
TRBD2	TRBV5-1	TRBJ2-3	.	15	CASSFSGGGTDTQYF	TGCGCCAGCAGCTTTAGCGGGGGCGGCACAGATACGCAGTATTTT
.	TRBV7-9	TRBJ2-7	.	12	CASSLIESQQYF	TGTGCCAGCAGCTTAATAGAGTCCCAGCAGTACTTC
.	TRBV28	TRBJ1-2	.	14	CASSLVGVFYGYTF	TGTGCCAGCAGTTTAGTAGGGGTATTTTATGGCTACACCTTC
TRBD1	TRBV5-1	TRBJ2-5	.	15	CASSLATGEQETQYF	TGCGCCAGCAGCTTGGCTACAGGGGAGCAAGAGACCCAGTACTTC